Shown below are 23 T cell receptor beta chains from a single sample sequenced in a study of blood T cell repertoires in COVID-19. Generated by immunoSEQ multiplex PCR, the TCRdb table keeps only in-frame clones and is missing some. The table includes some 45,000 clones, 85% to 90% detected once. The sequenced sample was peripheral blood. These receptors all come from a human donor in a cohort sampled during active COVID-19.

The chain is built from TRBV4-3 and TRBJ2-7, with 9 bases aligning to TRBD1. Losses at the gene ends were 1 base for V and 2 bases for J; bases not matched to a gene: 6. Germline V gives CDR1 LGHNA, CDR2 YSLEER. CDR3 length equals 16 residues. This chain's CDR3 is CASSQVTGQGPYEQYF. Written as DNA, the CDR3 is TGCGCCAGCAGCCAAGTGACGGGACAGGGCCCCTACGAGCAGTACTTC.

The V gene is TRBV5-4, the J gene TRBJ2-5; 14 bases map to TRBD2. Germline V gives CDR1 SGHNT, CDR2 YYREEE (reference sequence). This CDR3 has 17 amino acids. After removal of 5 bases from V and 4 bases from J, the junction contained 10 bases not matched to a gene. CDR3: CASRSGLAGAGGETQYF. CDR3 sequence (DNA): TGTGCCAGCAGATCGGGACTAGCGGGGGCCGGGGGAGAGACCCAGTACTTC.

This clone was seen once. The chain joins TRBV27 to TRBJ2-1, with 9 bases aligning to TRBD1. V gave up 8 bases and J gave up 4 bases; unmatched junction bases: 6. Germline values: CDR1 MNHEY, CDR2 SMNVEV (reference sequence). CDR3 length: 14 residues. The CDR3 loop reads CASGTGGPYNEQFF. The CDR3 DNA reads as TGTGCCAGCGGTACAGGGGGCCCATACAATGAGCAGTTCTTC.

The rearrangement joins TRBV9 to TRBJ1-3; D is unclear. V lost 2 bases, J lost 4 bases, and 4 bases lay in between. In germline, CDR1 is SGDLS, CDR2 YYNGEE. This CDR3 comprises 12 residues. CDR3 DNA: TGTGCCAGCAGCGTTACAGGAAACACCATATATTTT. This codes for CASSVTGNTIYF.

The CDR3: CASTLGTSSYTDTQYF. Here the CDR3 DNA reads TGTGCCAGCACACTGGGGACTAGCAGTTACACAGATACGCAGTATTTT. V and J are TRBV5-4 and TRBJ2-3, with 9 bases lining up with TRBD2. CDR3 length: 16 amino acids. Germline CDR1 is SGHNT and CDR2 is YYREEE (reference sequence). The V gene end was trimmed by 6 bases and the J gene end by 2 bases; junction bases not matched to a gene: 10.

The J gene is TRBJ2-4, the V gene TRBV5-4, with a possible D match to TRBD1 (6 bases). The CDR3 is 16 amino acids. V was pared by 0 bases and J by 1 base, with 11 bases between. Germline values: CDR1 SGHNT, CDR2 YYREEE (reference sequence). CDR3 DNA: TGTGCCAGCAGCTTGGCCGCACAGGGTGCCAAAAACATTCAGTACTTC. Protein: CASSLAAQGAKNIQYF.

This clone was counted once. The chain has TRBV20-1 and TRBJ1-4; 8 bases fit TRBD1. The CDR3 consists of 13 residues. V lost 3 bases and J lost 7; bases outside the gene matches: 4. Germline loops: CDR1 DFQATT, CDR2 SNEGSKA (reference sequence). The CDR3 here is CSASYRGTEKLFF. For the CDR3, the DNA is TGCAGTGCTAGTTACAGGGGGACTGAAAAACTGTTTTTT.

J is TRBJ1-2 and V is TRBV2; unclear D gene. CDR1 and CDR2 from the germline V gene are SNHLY and FYNNEI. V was trimmed by 7 bases and J by 3 bases, leaving 18 bases between them. The CDR3 extends over 15 amino acids. CDR3: CASTFLRLNDYGYTF. The CDR3 bases are TGTGCCAGCACTTTCCTCCGCCTAAACGACTATGGCTACACCTTC.

This clone has a handful of counts. The chain employs TRBV10-3 and TRBJ1-5; 9 bases fit TRBD1. The trim removed 6 bases at V and 4 bases at J, leaving 7 bases unmatched. The V gene's germline CDR1 is ENHRY and CDR2 SYGVKD. CDR3 size: 15 residues. CDR3 bases: TGTGCCATCAGCCCTGGGACAGGGAAGAATCAGCCCCAGCATTTT. Its protein product is CAISPGTGKNQPQHF.

The chain has TRBV6-1 and TRBJ2-3; D not resolved. V was clipped by 1 base and J by 8 bases, with 10 bases between them. From germline, CDR1 is MNHNS and CDR2 SASEGT. The CDR3 covers 13 residues. The CDR3 here is CASSEGPRSTQYF. CDR3 sequence (DNA): TGTGCCAGCAGTGAAGGTCCTAGGAGTACGCAGTATTTT.

The J gene is TRBJ2-7, the V gene TRBV6-5; 15 bases align to TRBD2. This CDR3 has 15 residues. The trim removed 0 bases at V and 6 bases at J, leaving 0 bases unmatched. Looked up from germline, CDR1 is MNHEY and CDR2 is SVGAGI. CDR3 sequence reads: CASSYSGLAGGEQYF. DNA of the CDR3: TGTGCCAGCAGTTACTCGGGACTAGCGGGGGGCGAGCAGTACTTC.

The CDR3 loop is CASSQRGRWTGELFF. The CDR3 nucleotides are TGTGCCAGCAGCCAAAGGGGGCGATGGACCGGGGAGCTGTTTTTT. The rearrangement joins TRBV14 to TRBJ2-2; 7 nucleotides agree with TRBD1. CDR3 length: 15 amino acids. Germline V gene lookup returns CDR1 SGHDN and CDR2 FVKESK. With 2 bases clipped from V and 5 bases from J, the junction kept 5 bases outside the gene matches.

This chain links TRBV29-1 with TRBJ1-5, with a possible D match to TRBD1 (5 bases). The CDR3 runs 16 residues. Trimming took 4 bases from V and 7 from J, leaving 23 bases between them. Germline V CDR1 and CDR2: SQVTM, ANQGSEA. The CDR3 loop is CSVASSLAGPNQPQHF. The DNA for the CDR3 is TGCAGCGTTGCCTCATCCTTAGCAGGGCCAAACCAGCCCCAGCATTTT.

This chain uses TRBV27 with TRBJ1-6, with TRBD1 identical over 10 bases. J lost 10 bases, V lost 6 bases, and 12 bases had no gene match. The CDR3 is 16 amino acids. CDR1 and CDR2 from the germline V gene are MNHEY and SMNVEV (reference sequence). CDR3 loop: CASRTFRDRGESPLHF. DNA for the CDR3: TGTGCCAGCAGGACCTTCCGGGACAGGGGTGAATCACCCCTCCACTTT.

The chain uses TRBV3-1 (or the pseudogene TRBV3-2) and TRBJ1-2; 7 positions agree with TRBD1. The CDR3 loop spans 12 amino acids. The V segment lost 2 bases and the J segment 9 bases; nucleotides outside the gene matches: 3. Germline lookup yields CDR1 LGHDT and CDR2 YNNKEL (reference sequence). The CDR3 loop reads CASSQPRGSYTF. In nucleotides, the CDR3 is TGTGCCAGCAGCCAACCCAGGGGGAGCTACACCTTC.

The chain recombines TRBV9 with TRBJ2-2, with D perhaps matching TRBD2 (6 bases). Germline CDR1 and CDR2: SGDLS and YYNGEE. The V gene lost 2 bases and the J gene lost 7 bases, with 12 bases spanning the gap. This CDR3 is 14 amino acids long. CDR3 in DNA: TGTGCCAGCAGCGTGCGGGGCGCGGGCGGGGAGCTGTTTTTT. Its protein product is CASSVRGAGGELFF.

The chain carries TRBV3-1 (or the pseudogene TRBV3-2) and TRBJ1-2, with D perhaps matching TRBD1 (5 bases). CDR3 length: 15 residues. The V end lost 0 bases, the J end lost 7 bases, and 15 bases lay between the germline ends. Looked up from germline, CDR1 is LGHDT and CDR2 is YNNKEL (reference sequence). The CDR3 region is CASSQDRALSRGYTF. CDR3 sequence (DNA): TGTGCCAGCAGCCAAGACAGGGCCCTTTCCCGTGGCTACACCTTC.

This clone has only one observation. This sequence joins TRBV6-5 and TRBJ1-2, with TRBD1 identical over 9 bases. V trimming: 0 bases; J trimming: 5 bases; junction bases outside the gene matches: 7. CDR3 length: 16 amino acids. Germline assignment: CDR1 MNHEY and CDR2 SVGAGI. CDR3 DNA: TGTGCCAGCAGTTACTCAAGGACAGGGGTGGAGTATGGCTACACCTTC. This encodes CASSYSRTGVEYGYTF.

The gene calls are TRBV28 and TRBJ1-5; no clear D. Trimming stripped 4 bases from V and 9 bases from J, with 16 bases between. The CDR3 has 14 amino acids. The V gene's germline CDR1 is MDHEN and CDR2 SYDVKM. The CDR3 loop reads CASSSPGSGGPQHF. The CDR3 DNA sequence: TGTGCCAGCAGTTCCCCTGGGAGCGGCGGGCCCCAGCATTTT.

The chain combines TRBV7-3 with TRBJ2-3; 9 nucleotides match TRBD2. From germline, CDR1 is SGHTA and CDR2 FQGTGA. The V and J ends lost 6 bases and 0 bases, in that order; junction bases with no gene match: 4. The CDR3 consists of 15 residues. CDR3 sequence (DNA): TGTGCCAGCAGTCATGCGGGGGGGAGCACAGATACGCAGTATTTT. Translation gives CASSHAGGSTDTQYF.

This chain links TRBV2 with TRBJ2-5; D might be TRBD1 (6 bases). The germline gives CDR1 SNHLY, CDR2 FYNNEI. The CDR3 contains 14 residues. V was cut by 6 bases and J by 2 bases, with 13 bases left in between. CDR3 residues: CASRPTGVQETQYF. DNA for the CDR3: TGTGCCAGCAGACCGACAGGCGTTCAAGAGACCCAGTACTTC.

In this sample, this clone turned up once. The genes are TRBV5-1 and TRBJ2-3; TRBD2 agrees at 15 bases. Germline V CDR1 and CDR2: SGHRS, YFSETQ. The V gene end was trimmed by 4 bases and the J gene end by 0 bases; junction bases not matched to a gene: 12. CDR3 length: 20 residues. The CDR3 loop is CASSRSRGTSGGPSTDTQYF. CDR3 coding DNA: TGCGCCAGCAGCAGGAGCCGAGGGACTAGCGGGGGGCCGAGCACAGATACGCAGTATTTT.

The chain employs TRBV6-1 and TRBJ2-3; D uncertain. The germline V gene has CDR1 MNHNS and CDR2 SASEGT. Trimming shortened V by 4 bases and J by 0 bases, and 14 bases separated the two germline ends. This CDR3 has 16 residues. The CDR3 coding sequence is TGTGCCAGCAGTGGACCCGACATAGTAAGCACAGATACGCAGTATTTT. The encoded protein is CASSGPDIVSTDTQYF.